These T cell receptor beta chains were read from a single sample in a study of human T cells and chemical hapten exposure. TCRdb redid the calling of the RACE reads with MiXCR, one entry per CDR3 protein. The repertoire consists of roughly 110,000 distinct CDR3 sequences, with 9.5% to 15% occurring once and the leading ten covering around 1.5%. This specimen was whole blood, taken in connection with sensitization to the hapten diphenylcyclopropenone (DPC). The receptors here all came from a woman aged 50 to 60 with alopecia areata. Some clones in this sample may be carry-over from other donors' samples. Each CDR3 is given with its conserved first and last residue.

j_call v_call cdr3_aa
TRBJ1-5 TRBV10-3 CAIRRDLDGETQHF
TRBJ2-3 TRBV5-1 CASSRDRVGTDTQYF
TRBJ1-1 TRBV7-2 CASSFDIYTEAFF
TRBJ1-5 TRBV2 CASSGQVVVSNQPQHF
TRBJ2-5 TRBV2 CASSEGSAGGRETQYF
TRBJ2-2 TRBV20-1 CSARNSGSYSGELFF
TRBJ2-1 TRBV5-1 CASSFDAGVREQFF
TRBJ1-1 TRBV7-6 CASTPTGPPNTEAFF
TRBJ2-4 TRBV7-2 CASSPQFPLGAKNIQYF
TRBJ2-7 TRBV7-2 CASSRGASGLYEQYF
TRBJ2-2 TRBV19 CASKGPPNTGELFF
TRBJ1-1 TRBV18 CASSRQGRRALDTEAFF
TRBJ2-1 TRBV6-5 CASRQGLSSFF
TRBJ1-1 TRBV12-3/TRBV12-4 CASSLTGRGEAFF
TRBJ2-3 TRBV11-3 CASSLADSDTQYF
TRBJ2-1 TRBV28 CASSRTYSYNEQFF
TRBJ2-7 TRBV6-5 CASSASSGTSYEQYF
TRBJ1-6 TRBV6-1 CASAGGFYNSPLHF
TRBJ1-2 TRBV7-9 CASSLVGGMSEHGYTF
TRBJ1-1 TRBV29-1 CSVPRGSSRSTEAFF
TRBJ2-5 TRBV5-1 CASSPDRGGETQYF
TRBJ1-2 TRBV20-1 CSERGNGYTF
TRBJ1-3 TRBV3-1 CASSHPSYRDGRNTIYF
TRBJ1-1 TRBV20-1 CSARLNTEAFF
TRBJ1-6 TRBV14 CASSSQFGNSPLHF
TRBJ2-3 TRBV24-1 CATRGETDTQYF
TRBJ2-5 TRBV20-1 CSARDSGLQETQYF
TRBJ1-2 TRBV6-5 CASRQAGAYGYTF
TRBJ2-2 TRBV6-2/TRBV6-3 CASELAGGTGELFF